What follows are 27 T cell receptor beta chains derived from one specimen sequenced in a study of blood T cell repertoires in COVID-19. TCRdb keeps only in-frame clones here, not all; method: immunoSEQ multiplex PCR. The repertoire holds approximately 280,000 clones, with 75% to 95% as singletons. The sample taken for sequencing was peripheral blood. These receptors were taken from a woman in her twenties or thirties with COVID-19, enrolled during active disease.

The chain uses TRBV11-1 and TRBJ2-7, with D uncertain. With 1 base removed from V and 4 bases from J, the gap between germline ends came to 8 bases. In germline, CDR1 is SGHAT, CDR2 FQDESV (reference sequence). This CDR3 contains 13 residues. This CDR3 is CASSLGGRYEQYF. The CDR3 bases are TGTGCCAGCAGCTTAGGCGGTCGTTACGAGCAGTACTTC.

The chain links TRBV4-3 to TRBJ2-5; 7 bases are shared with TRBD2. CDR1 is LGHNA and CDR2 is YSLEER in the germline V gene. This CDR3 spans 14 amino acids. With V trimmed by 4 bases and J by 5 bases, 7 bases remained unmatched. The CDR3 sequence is CASSRGTTRETQYF. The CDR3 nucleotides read TGCGCCAGCAGCCGAGGGACTACTCGGGAGACCCAGTACTTC.

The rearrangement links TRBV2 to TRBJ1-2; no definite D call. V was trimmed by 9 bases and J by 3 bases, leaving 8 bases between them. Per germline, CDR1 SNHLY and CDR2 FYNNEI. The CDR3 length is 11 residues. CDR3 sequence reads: CASRTDYGYTF. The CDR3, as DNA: TGTGCCAGTAGGACTGACTATGGCTACACCTTC.

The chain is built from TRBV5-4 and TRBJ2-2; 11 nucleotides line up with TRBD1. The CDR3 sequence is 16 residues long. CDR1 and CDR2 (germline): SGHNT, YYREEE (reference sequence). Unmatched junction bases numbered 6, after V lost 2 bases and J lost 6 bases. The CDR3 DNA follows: TGTGCCAGCAGCTTTCCGGGACAGGGGGGTGCCGGGGAGCTGTTTTTT. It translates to CASSFPGQGGAGELFF.

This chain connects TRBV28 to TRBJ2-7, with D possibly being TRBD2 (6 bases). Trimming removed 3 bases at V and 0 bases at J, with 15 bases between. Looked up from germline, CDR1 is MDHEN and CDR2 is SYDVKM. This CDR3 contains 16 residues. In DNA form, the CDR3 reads TGTGCCAGCAGTTTCAACGGGGGACGGTTCTCCTACGAGCAGTACTTC. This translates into CASSFNGGRFSYEQYF. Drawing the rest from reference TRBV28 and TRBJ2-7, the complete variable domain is DVKVTQSSRYLVKRTGEKVFLECVQDMDHENMFWYRQDPGLGLRLIYFSYDVKMKEKGDIPEGYSVSREKKERFSLILESASTNQTSMYLCASSFNGGRFSYEQYFGPGTRLTVT.

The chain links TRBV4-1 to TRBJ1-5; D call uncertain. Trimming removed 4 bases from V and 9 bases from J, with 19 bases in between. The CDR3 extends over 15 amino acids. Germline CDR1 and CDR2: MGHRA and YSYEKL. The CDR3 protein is CASSPRFRSQWPQHF. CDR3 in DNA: TGCGCCAGCAGCCCAAGGTTCAGGTCCCAATGGCCCCAGCATTTT.

The CDR3 loop is CSASPGPLEQFF. Here the CDR3 DNA reads TGCAGTGCAAGTCCCGGTCCATTAGAGCAGTTCTTC. The V call is TRBV20-1, the J call TRBJ2-1; D gene unclear. V was clipped by 6 bases and J by 10 bases, with 16 bases between them. The germline V gene encodes CDR1 DFQATT and CDR2 SNEGSKA (reference sequence). The CDR3 spans 12 residues.

DNA for the CDR3: TGTGCCAGCAGCACGGCACAGGGTTACGAGCAGTACTTC. Its translation is CASSTAQGYEQYF. The chain has TRBV7-6 and TRBJ2-7, with a tentative D call TRBD1 (6 bases). CDR3 length: 13 residues. Between the trimmed V and J ends, which lost 5 bases and 4 bases, there was a span of 12 bases. Germline loops: CDR1 SGHVS, CDR2 FNYEAQ.

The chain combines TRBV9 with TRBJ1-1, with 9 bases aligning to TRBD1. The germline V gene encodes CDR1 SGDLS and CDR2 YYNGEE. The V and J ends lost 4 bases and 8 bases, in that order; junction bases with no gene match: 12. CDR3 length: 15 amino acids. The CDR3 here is CASSPTLRDRVEAFF. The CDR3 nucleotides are TGTGCCAGCAGCCCCACTCTCCGGGACAGGGTCGAAGCTTTCTTT.

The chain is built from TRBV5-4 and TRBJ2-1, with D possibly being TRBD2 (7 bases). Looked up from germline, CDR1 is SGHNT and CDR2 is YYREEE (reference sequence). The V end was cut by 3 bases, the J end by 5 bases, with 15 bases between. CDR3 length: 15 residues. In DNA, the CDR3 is TGTGCCAGCAGCTCCTGGACTAGGGGGGACAATGAGCAGTTCTTC. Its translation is CASSSWTRGDNEQFF.

The CDR3 DNA reads TGTGCCAGCAGCTTGACAAGCGGGAGTAGCACAGATACGCAGTATTTT. It encodes CASSLTSGSSTDTQYF. The V gene is TRBV7-6, the J gene TRBJ2-3, with 8 positions matching TRBD2. The CDR3 is 16 amino acids. The trim removed 3 bases at V and 0 bases at J, leaving 5 bases unmatched. Germline V gives CDR1 SGHVS, CDR2 FNYEAQ. The whole variable domain, remainder taken from reference TRBV7-6 and TRBJ2-3, is GAGVSQSPRYKVTKRGQDVALRCDPISGHVSLYWYRQALGQGPEFLTYFNYEAQQDKSGLPNDRFSAERPEGSISTLTIQRTEQRDSAMYRCASSLTSGSSTDTQYFGPGTRLTVL.

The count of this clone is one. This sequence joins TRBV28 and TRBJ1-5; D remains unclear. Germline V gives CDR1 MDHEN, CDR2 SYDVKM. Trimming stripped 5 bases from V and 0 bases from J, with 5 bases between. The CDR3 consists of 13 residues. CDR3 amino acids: CASSTYSNQPQHF. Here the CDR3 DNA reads TGTGCCAGCAGTACTTATAGCAATCAGCCCCAGCATTTT.

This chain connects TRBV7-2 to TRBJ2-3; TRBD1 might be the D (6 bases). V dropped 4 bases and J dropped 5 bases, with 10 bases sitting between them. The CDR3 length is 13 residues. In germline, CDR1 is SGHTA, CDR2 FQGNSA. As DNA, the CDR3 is TGTGCCAGCAGCTACAGGGTGGGAGATACGCAGTATTTT. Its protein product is CASSYRVGDTQYF. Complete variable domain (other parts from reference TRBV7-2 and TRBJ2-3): GAGVSQSPSNKVTEKGKDVELRCDPISGHTALYWYRQSLGQGLEFLIYFQGNSAPDKSGLPSDRFSAERTGGSVSTLTIQRTQQEDSAVYLCASSYRVGDTQYFGPGTRLTVL.

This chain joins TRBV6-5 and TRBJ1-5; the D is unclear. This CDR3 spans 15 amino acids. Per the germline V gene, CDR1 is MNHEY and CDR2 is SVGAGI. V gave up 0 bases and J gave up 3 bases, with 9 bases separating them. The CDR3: CASSYSRGLNQPQHF. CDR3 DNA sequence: TGTGCCAGCAGTTACTCCCGGGGTCTCAATCAGCCCCAGCATTTT.

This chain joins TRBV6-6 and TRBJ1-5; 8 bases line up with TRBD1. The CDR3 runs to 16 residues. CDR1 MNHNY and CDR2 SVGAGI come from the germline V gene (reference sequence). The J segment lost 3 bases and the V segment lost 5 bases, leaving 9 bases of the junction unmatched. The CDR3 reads CASSRSRQGINQPQHF. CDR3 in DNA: TGTGCCAGCAGTCGGAGTCGACAGGGGATCAATCAGCCCCAGCATTTT.

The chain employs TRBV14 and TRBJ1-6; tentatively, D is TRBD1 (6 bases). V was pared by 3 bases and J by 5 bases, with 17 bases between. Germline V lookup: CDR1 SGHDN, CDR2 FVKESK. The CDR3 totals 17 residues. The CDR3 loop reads CASSHTGRVRDNSPLHF. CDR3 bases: TGTGCCAGCAGCCACACAGGGCGAGTTCGAGATAATTCACCCCTCCACTTT.

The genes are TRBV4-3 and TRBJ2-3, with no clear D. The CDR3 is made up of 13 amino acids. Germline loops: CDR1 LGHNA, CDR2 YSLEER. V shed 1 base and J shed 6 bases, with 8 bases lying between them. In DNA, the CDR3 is TGCGCCAGCAGCCAAGGCGAGTGGGATACGCAGTATTTT. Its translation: CASSQGEWDTQYF.

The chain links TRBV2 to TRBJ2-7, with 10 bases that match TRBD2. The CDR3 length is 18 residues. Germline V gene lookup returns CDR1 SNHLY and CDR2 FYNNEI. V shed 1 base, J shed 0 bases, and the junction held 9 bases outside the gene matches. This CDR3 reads CASSEVSKGLANSYEQYF. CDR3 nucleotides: TGTGCCAGCAGTGAAGTTAGTAAGGGACTAGCGAACTCCTACGAGCAGTACTTC.

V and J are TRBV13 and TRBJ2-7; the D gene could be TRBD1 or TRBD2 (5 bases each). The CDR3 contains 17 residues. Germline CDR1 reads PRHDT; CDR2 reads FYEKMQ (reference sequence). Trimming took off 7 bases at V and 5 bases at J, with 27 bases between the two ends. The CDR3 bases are TGTGCCAGCACTTTAGGGGAGATGGGCCTAGCAGAAAACGAGCAGTACTTC. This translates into CASTLGEMGLAENEQYF.

The CDR3 nucleotides are TGTGCCAGTAGTTCTCGACAGGCTGGAGTAAATCAGCCCCAGCATTTT. It is translated as CASSSRQAGVNQPQHF. V is TRBV19 and J is TRBJ1-5, with D possibly being TRBD1 (6 bases). V shed 5 bases and J shed 4 bases, with 18 bases lying between them. Germline-derived CDR1 and CDR2 are LNHDA and SQIVND (reference sequence). CDR3 length: 16 amino acids.

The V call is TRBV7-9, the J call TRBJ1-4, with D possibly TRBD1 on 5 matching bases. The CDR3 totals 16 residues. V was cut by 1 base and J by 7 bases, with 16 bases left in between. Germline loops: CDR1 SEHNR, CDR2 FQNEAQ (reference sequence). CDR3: CASSLVGAHLGEKLFF. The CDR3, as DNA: TGTGCCAGCAGCTTAGTAGGGGCGCACCTAGGTGAAAAACTGTTTTTT.

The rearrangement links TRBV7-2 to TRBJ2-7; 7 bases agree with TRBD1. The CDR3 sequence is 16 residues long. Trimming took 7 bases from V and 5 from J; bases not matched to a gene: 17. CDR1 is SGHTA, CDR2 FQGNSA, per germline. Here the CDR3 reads CASIPGQILSYNEQYF. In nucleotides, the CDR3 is TGTGCCAGCATTCCGGGACAGATCCTTTCCTATAACGAGCAGTACTTC.

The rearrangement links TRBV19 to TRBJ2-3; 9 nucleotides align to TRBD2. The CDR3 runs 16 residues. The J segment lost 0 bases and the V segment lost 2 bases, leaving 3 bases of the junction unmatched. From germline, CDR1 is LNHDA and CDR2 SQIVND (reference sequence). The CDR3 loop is CASSITAGGSTDTQYF. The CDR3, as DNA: TGTGCCAGTAGTATAACGGCGGGAGGGAGCACAGATACGCAGTATTTT.

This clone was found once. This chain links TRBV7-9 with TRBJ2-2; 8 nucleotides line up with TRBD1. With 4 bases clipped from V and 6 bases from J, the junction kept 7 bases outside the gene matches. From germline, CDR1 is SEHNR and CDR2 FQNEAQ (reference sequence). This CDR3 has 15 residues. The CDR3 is CASSWRTGHSGELFF. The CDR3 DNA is TGTGCCAGCAGCTGGAGGACAGGGCATTCCGGGGAGCTGTTTTTT.

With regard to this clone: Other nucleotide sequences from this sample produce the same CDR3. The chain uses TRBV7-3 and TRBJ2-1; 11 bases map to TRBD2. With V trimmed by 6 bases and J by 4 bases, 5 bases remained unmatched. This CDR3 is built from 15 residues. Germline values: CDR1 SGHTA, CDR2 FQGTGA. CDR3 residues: CASSLAGGRYNEQFF. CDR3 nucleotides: TGTGCCAGCAGTTTAGCGGGAGGGAGGTACAATGAGCAGTTCTTC.

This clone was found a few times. CDR3 loop: CASREQGTGELFF. The CDR3 DNA follows: TGTGCCAGCAGAGAACAGGGGACCGGGGAGCTGTTTTTT. The rearrangement uses TRBV6-4 and TRBJ2-2, with 7 bases fitting TRBD1. Trimming at V came to 6 bases and at J to 5 bases, leaving 3 bases not matched to a gene. CDR3 length equals 13 residues. Per germline, CDR1 MRHNA and CDR2 SNTAGT.

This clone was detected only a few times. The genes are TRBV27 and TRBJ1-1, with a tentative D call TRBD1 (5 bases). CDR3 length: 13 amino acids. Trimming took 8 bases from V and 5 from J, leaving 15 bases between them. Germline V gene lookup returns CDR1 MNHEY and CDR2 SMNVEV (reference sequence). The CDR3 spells CASGISGYTEAFF. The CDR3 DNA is TGTGCCAGCGGAATATCAGGGTATACTGAAGCTTTCTTT.